This T cell receptor (beta chain) was recovered during a study of CD8 T cells in ankylosing spondylitis. Study-level results: Seemingly characteristic of ankylosing spondylitis blood was a TCR beta motif consisting of several highly homologous variants.

TCRdb reanalysed the 5' RACE reads using MiXCR and keeps one entry per CDR3 protein. The sample consists of fewer than 550,000 distinct CDR3 sequences, about 5.4% of them appearing once. This clonotype has ten or more counts. Antigen: not known. This receptor was taken from a male donor with ankylosing spondylitis. The sequenced material came from blood, either unsorted or a sorted T cell fraction (not recorded which).

The CDR3 sequence is CASSLANRLRGGYTF. The CDR3 DNA reads as TGCGCCAGCAGCTTGGCCAACAGACTCCGGGGAGGCTACACCTTC. This chain links TRBV5-1 with TRBJ1-2; D unclear. V was trimmed by 0 bases and J by 8 bases, leaving 17 bases between them. The CDR3 has 15 residues. Germline loops: CDR1 SGHRS, CDR2 YFSETQ.